Below, one T cell receptor (beta chain) is given with its context. The data stem from a study of siplizumab effects on memory and regulatory T cells. V shed 5 bases and J 3 bases; nucleotides not matched to a gene: 4. The CDR3 has 14 amino acids. CDR1 and CDR2 (germline): MNHNY, SVGAGI (reference sequence). Each sample had about 100,000 TCR templates assayed. Clones were read by immunoSEQ multiplex PCR, and TCRdb kept only the in-frame ones, dropping some. The repertoire holds 90,000 to 95,000 clones, with around 95% as singletons. This clonotype was obtained from a human donor in good health. The V call is TRBV6-6, the J call TRBJ1-5; 7 bases fit TRBD1. Sequenced input: naive CD4+ T cells sorted from blood. In DNA, the CDR3 is TGTGCCAGCAGTGGGACAGCTATCAATCAGCCCCAGCATTTT. Translation: CASSGTAINQPQHF.